This TCR beta chain comes out of a study of T-cell memory formation after mild COVID-19. TCRdb re-analysed the 5' RACE reads in MiXCR, keeping a single row per CDR3 protein. The table lists fewer than 650,000 distinct CDR3 sequences, 15% to 20% of them singletons. Sequencing was carried out using PBMCs or a T cell subset sorted from them (not recorded which). This clonotype originated in an adult woman who had mild COVID-19 (a few samples of this study predate the infection). Cell type and time point are not known.

The CDR3 sequence: CASLTRRGGSTDTQYF. CDR3 nucleotide sequence: TGTGCCAGCCTCACTCGGCGGGGGGGAAGCACAGATACGCAGTATTTT. The chain combines TRBV12-3 or TRBV12-4 with TRBJ2-3, with 9 bases aligning to TRBD2. J was trimmed by 0 bases and V by 8 bases; bases with no gene match: 9. This CDR3 region has 16 residues.